This T cell receptor beta chain was documented in a study of T cell responses to AZD1222 COVID-19 vaccine. The CDR3 totals 13 residues. The V gene lost 0 bases and the J gene lost 5 bases, with 7 bases spanning the gap. Per germline, CDR1 SGHTA and CDR2 FQGTGA. Here immunoSEQ multiplex PCR was the method, and the copy in TCRdb shows in-frame clones only, minus some. This table holds around 70,000 clones, about three quarters found once. The material was peripheral blood, obtained on day 0 of AZD1222 vaccination. This TCR was recovered from an adult in good health. The chain recombines TRBV7-3 with TRBJ1-1; D unresolved. DNA of the CDR3: TGTGCCAGCAGCTTAACGATGGAGACTGAAGCTTTCTTT. Translated: CASSLTMETEAFF.